A single sample gave rise to the 25 T cell receptor beta chains below, sequenced in a study of T cell responses to AZD1222 COVID-19 vaccine. Using immunoSEQ multiplex PCR, the repertoire was profiled, and TCRdb retains in-frame clones only, with some absent. The profile shows 180,000 or so clones, approximately 93% of them singletons. The sequencing here drew on peripheral blood, taken on day 0 of AZD1222 vaccination. The origin of the receptors is an adult in good health.

CDR3 bases: TGTGCCAGCAGTCAGAAGGGACAGGGGAGGCAGTGGACCTTC. Protein: CASSQKGQGRQWTF. J is TRBJ1-2 and V is TRBV5-6, with 10 nucleotides matching TRBD1. The CDR3 totals 14 residues. The ends lost 5 bases at V and 14 bases at J; junction bases unmatched: 15. Germline CDR1 reads SGHDT; CDR2 reads YYEEEE.

The V call is TRBV20-1, the J call TRBJ2-7; no definite D call. The V end lost 0 bases, the J end lost 3 bases, and 3 bases lay between the germline ends. Germline CDR1 is DFQATT and CDR2 is SNEGSKA (reference sequence). The CDR3 totals 11 residues. CDR3 in DNA: TGCAGTGCTAGAGACCTCTACGAGCAGTACTTC. This codes for CSARDLYEQYF.

This sequence joins TRBV5-1 and TRBJ2-5; TRBD2 matches 7 bases. CDR3 length: 14 amino acids. V gave up 1 base and J gave up 5 bases; unmatched junction bases: 5. The germline V gene encodes CDR1 SGHRS and CDR2 YFSETQ. CDR3 amino acids: CASSLLAASETQYF. CDR3 DNA sequence: TGCGCCAGCAGCTTGCTAGCGGCGTCGGAGACCCAGTACTTC.

There are a few counts of this clone. The chain couples TRBV4-1 to TRBJ2-7, with 8 positions matching TRBD2. V shed 1 base and J 5 bases; nucleotides not matched to a gene: 7. Germline V gives CDR1 MGHRA, CDR2 YSYEKL. The CDR3 runs to 15 residues. This CDR3 is CASSQVGTSNDEQYF. The CDR3 DNA reads TGCGCCAGCAGCCAAGTCGGGACTAGTAACGACGAGCAGTACTTC.

Here the CDR3 reads CASSLGGGRWNEQFF. The DNA for the CDR3 is TGTGCCAGCAGTTTAGGGGGCGGCAGGTGGAATGAGCAGTTCTTC. This rearrangement joins TRBV28 to TRBJ2-1; D perhaps matches TRBD1 (6 bases). CDR1 is MDHEN and CDR2 is SYDVKM in the germline V gene. This CDR3 is 15 amino acids long. Trimming pared 2 bases from V and 7 bases from J, leaving 15 bases between.

J is TRBJ2-7 and V is TRBV14, with D perhaps matching TRBD1 (6 bases). CDR1 is SGHDN, CDR2 FVKESK, per germline. This CDR3 comprises 16 residues. Trimming pared 0 bases from V and 4 bases from J, leaving 16 bases between. CDR3 loop: CASSQDWRQGPYEQYF. In nucleotides, the CDR3 is TGTGCCAGCAGCCAAGATTGGAGGCAGGGGCCATACGAGCAGTACTTC.

In this sample, this clone turned up once. The rearrangement links TRBV6-5 to TRBJ1-1; D not resolved. V lost 8 bases and J lost 4, with 11 bases in between. Looked up from germline, CDR1 is MNHEY and CDR2 is SVGAGI. This CDR3 has 12 residues. CDR3 region: CASWIGGTEAFF. In DNA, the CDR3 is TGTGCCAGCTGGATCGGTGGCACTGAAGCTTTCTTT.

The V gene is TRBV19, the J gene TRBJ2-7, with a weak D call TRBD1 (5 bases). In germline, CDR1 is LNHDA, CDR2 SQIVND (reference sequence). Trimming left V 10 bases short and J 7 bases short, with 17 bases between. The length of the CDR3 is 12 residues. CDR3 sequence: CANTPGSGEQYF. Here the CDR3 DNA reads TGTGCCAATACCCCAGGGTCCGGGGAGCAGTACTTC.

This clone was picked up one time. The chain links TRBV7-7 to TRBJ2-7; 7 bases align to TRBD1. Germline V lookup: CDR1 SSHAT, CDR2 FNYEAQ (reference sequence). The CDR3 has 15 residues. The V segment lost 5 bases and the J segment 2 bases; nucleotides outside the gene matches: 9. The CDR3 sequence: CASSLRQGGPYEQYF. CDR3 sequence (DNA): TGTGCCAGCAGCCTTAGACAGGGTGGGCCCTACGAGCAGTACTTC.

This clone appeared a single time. The chain recombines TRBV19 with TRBJ1-4; 7 bases fit TRBD1. Looked up from germline, CDR1 is LNHDA and CDR2 is SQIVND (reference sequence). The CDR3 consists of 15 residues. Germline trimming cut 2 bases from V and 3 bases from J; bases unmatched to any gene: 3. In DNA, the CDR3 is TGTGCCAGTAGTATAAGACAGGGCCCTAATGAAAAACTGTTTTTT. It translates to CASSIRQGPNEKLFF.

The rearrangement links TRBV5-1 to TRBJ1-1; D remains ambiguous. With 2 bases removed from V and 1 base from J, the gap between germline ends came to 12 bases. The V gene's germline CDR1 is SGHRS and CDR2 YFSETQ. This CDR3 spans 15 amino acids. The CDR3 sequence is CASSLSQPRNTEAFF. The CDR3, as DNA: TGCGCCAGCAGCTTAAGCCAGCCGAGGAACACTGAAGCTTTCTTT.

The chain recombines TRBV27 with TRBJ2-7; no definite D call. The CDR3 totals 13 residues. V was trimmed by 4 bases and J by 2 bases, leaving 9 bases between them. From germline, CDR1 is MNHEY and CDR2 SMNVEV (reference sequence). This chain's CDR3 is CASSSGRTYEQYF. The DNA for the CDR3 is TGTGCCAGCAGTTCCGGCAGGACCTACGAGCAGTACTTC.

This clone was seen a handful of times. The chain employs TRBV5-4 and TRBJ1-2, with 9 bases fitting TRBD1. Trimming cost V 4 bases and J 4 bases; bases outside gene matches: 5. The length of the CDR3 is 14 residues. Germline loops: CDR1 SGHNT, CDR2 YYREEE (reference sequence). In DNA form, the CDR3 reads TGTGCCAGCAGCCCTGGGACAGGGAGCTATGGCTACACCTTC. This codes for CASSPGTGSYGYTF.

The chain recombines TRBV5-1 with TRBJ2-2; D gene ambiguous. The CDR3 loop spans 14 amino acids. Germline lookup yields CDR1 SGHRS and CDR2 YFSETQ. The ends were cut back, 2 bases at V and 0 bases at J, with 5 bases in the middle. The CDR3 nucleotides read TGCGCCAGCAGCTTCACGGCGAACACCGGGGAGCTGTTTTTT. Translating it yields CASSFTANTGELFF.

V is TRBV27 and J is TRBJ2-1; 10 bases are shared with TRBD2. The CDR3 contains 15 residues. The V gene's germline CDR1 is MNHEY and CDR2 SMNVEV (reference sequence). Trimming cost V 3 bases and J 4 bases; bases outside gene matches: 3. CDR3 protein: CASSLASGGYNEQFF. DNA of the CDR3: TGTGCCAGCAGTTTGGCTAGCGGGGGTTACAATGAGCAGTTCTTC.

The chain employs TRBV5-1 and TRBJ2-1; 13 bases agree with TRBD2. Trimming at V came to 4 bases and at J to 0 bases, leaving 10 bases not matched to a gene. CDR3 size: 19 residues. Germline CDR1 and CDR2: SGHRS and YFSETQ. CDR3 in DNA: TGCGCCAGCAGCGCAGGACTAGCGGGGGCCGTAAGCTCCTACAATGAGCAGTTCTTC. It translates to CASSAGLAGAVSSYNEQFF.

This chain joins TRBV5-6 and TRBJ2-1, with D possibly being TRBD2 (5 bases). This CDR3 comprises 15 residues. Germline CDR1 SGHDT, CDR2 YYEEEE. Trimming removed 3 bases at V and 5 bases at J, with 15 bases between. The CDR3 is CASSSARGHDNEQFF. The CDR3 bases are TGTGCCAGCAGCTCCGCTCGGGGTCATGACAATGAGCAGTTCTTC.

Remarks on this clone: The junction and the germline gene differ at one end; a read error may be behind it. The rearrangement uses TRBV11-3 and TRBJ2-1; 11 bases fit TRBD2. Germline V lookup: CDR1 SGHNT, CDR2 YENEEA. CDR3 length: 14 residues. The CDR3 spells CASSLVAGGPELIF. The CDR3 bases are TGTGCCAGCAGCTTAGTAGCGGGGGGGCCGGAGTTGATCTTC.

The gene calls are TRBV11-2 and TRBJ1-6, with D unresolved. V shed 4 bases and J shed 7 bases, with 5 bases lying between them. The germline V gene has CDR1 SGHAT and CDR2 FQNNGV. The CDR3 covers 12 residues. Here the CDR3 reads CASSSTNSPLHF. The CDR3 bases are TGTGCCAGCAGCTCAACAAATTCACCCCTCCACTTT. Complete variable domain (other parts from reference TRBV11-2 and TRBJ1-6): EAGVAQSPRYKIIEKRQSVAFWCNPISGHATLYWYQQILGQGPKLLIQFQNNGVVDDSQLPKDRFSAERLKGVDSTLKIQPAKLEDSAVYLCASSSTNSPLHFGNGTRLTVT.

The V and J genes are TRBV28 and TRBJ1-3, with TRBD1 matching 9 bases. The CDR3 spans 15 residues. The V gene end was trimmed by 7 bases and the J gene end by 4 bases; junction bases not matched to a gene: 8. Germline V CDR1 and CDR2: MDHEN, SYDVKM. Here the CDR3 DNA reads TGTGCCAGCAACCCGGGACAGGGCAACGGAAACACCATATATTTT. Translation gives CASNPGQGNGNTIYF.

V and J are TRBV11-2 and TRBJ1-3; 8 nucleotides agree with TRBD1. The CDR3 is made up of 15 amino acids. Germline-derived CDR1 and CDR2 are SGHAT and FQNNGV. V shed 5 bases, J shed 2 bases, and the junction held 5 bases outside the gene matches. This CDR3 reads CASSPLTGAGNTIYF. In DNA, the CDR3 is TGTGCCAGCAGCCCACTGACAGGGGCTGGAAACACCATATATTTT. Full variable domain (missing parts from reference TRBV11-2 and TRBJ1-3): EAGVAQSPRYKIIEKRQSVAFWCNPISGHATLYWYQQILGQGPKLLIQFQNNGVVDDSQLPKDRFSAERLKGVDSTLKIQPAKLEDSAVYLCASSPLTGAGNTIYFGEGSWLTVV.

CDR3 nucleotides: TGTGCCAGCAGTTACGACAGGAAAGAGACCCAGTACTTC. Protein: CASSYDRKETQYF. This sequence joins TRBV6-5 and TRBJ2-5, with a tentative D call TRBD1 (6 bases). Trimming removed 2 bases from V and 3 bases from J, with 7 bases in between. Germline CDR1 is MNHEY and CDR2 is SVGAGI. The CDR3 is 13 residues long.

The chain employs TRBV7-9 and TRBJ2-2; maybe TRBD2 (5 bases). The CDR3 extends over 15 amino acids. Trimming cost V 5 bases and J 7 bases, with 17 bases left between them. Germline loops: CDR1 SEHNR, CDR2 FQNEAQ (reference sequence). The CDR3 region is CASSPLMAGGGELFF. The CDR3 DNA reads TGTGCCAGCAGCCCCCTGATGGCTGGAGGCGGGGAGCTGTTTTTT.

This clone was observed once. The chain uses TRBV10-1 and TRBJ1-5; possibly TRBD1 for D (5 bases). The V end lost 8 bases, the J end lost 3 bases, and 17 bases lay between the germline ends. The germline gives CDR1 WNHNN, CDR2 SYGVQD (reference sequence). This CDR3 spans 15 amino acids. The CDR3 loop reads CASPRNGTDNQPQHF. The CDR3 coding sequence is TGCGCCAGCCCCCGAAACGGGACGGACAATCAGCCCCAGCATTTT.

The count of this clone is one. The chain joins TRBV19 to TRBJ2-3; 14 bases map to TRBD2. V shed 5 bases and J 5 bases; nucleotides not matched to a gene: 3. The CDR3 is made up of 15 amino acids. CDR1 and CDR2 from the germline V gene are LNHDA and SQIVND (reference sequence). The CDR3 reads CASSVGLAGVDTQYF. The CDR3 DNA is TGTGCCAGTAGTGTGGGACTAGCGGGAGTAGATACGCAGTATTTT.